Following are 6 T cell receptor beta chains from one sample sequenced in a study of Tregs in tolerant kidney transplant recipients (dated by TCRdb to between 2019 and 2020). Libraries came from the immunoSEQ multiplex PCR assay. The immuneACCESS repertoire file appears here via TCRdb, limited to in-frame rearrangements. These files lack a portion of the clones; in checked studies, under half of the deficit traces to unresolved V genes, and the cause of the others is not known. This sample gives under 20,000 clones in total; around half of them show up just once. The ten largest account for over 3% of the sample. The time point label, read with the paper, signifies: blood sample drawn before combined kidney and bone marrow transplant. For bulk CFSE mixed lymphocyte reactions, CFSE-labeled recipient PBMCs were cocultured for 5 to 7 days with irradiated donor PBMCs, after which the cells were stained for CD3/CD4/CD8 and FACS-sorted.

The antigens for these receptors are not known. The sequenced sample was CD4+ T cells from blood cultured with allogeneic cells, obtained before the transplant. The origin of the receptors is a human patient who received a combined kidney and bone marrow transplant.

This clone was seen just once. This chain joins TRBV2 and TRBJ2-5, with D perhaps matching TRBD1 (6 bases). Trimming removed 3 bases at V and 5 bases at J, with 10 bases between. This CDR3 comprises 13 residues. Germline CDR1 SNHLY, CDR2 FYNNEI. The CDR3 region has the DNA TGTGCCAGCAGTGAGGGGGCGCGGGAGACCCAGTACTTC. Encoded protein: CASSEGARETQYF.

The rearrangement uses TRBV7-2 and TRBJ2-1; D is perhaps TRBD1 (5 bases). The CDR3 contains 16 residues. Trimming pared 2 bases from V and 0 bases from J, leaving 11 bases between. The germline gives CDR1 SGHTA, CDR2 FQGNSA. CDR3 region: CASSLFLDNSYNEQFF. The CDR3 DNA follows: TGTGCCAGCAGCTTATTCTTGGACAACTCCTACAATGAGCAGTTCTTC.

V and J are TRBV5-5 and TRBJ1-4; possibly TRBD1 for D (5 bases). CDR3 length equals 14 residues. Germline V gene sequence: CDR1 SGHKS, CDR2 YYEKEE (reference sequence). Trimming removed 4 bases from V and 7 bases from J, with 14 bases in between. CDR3 amino acids: CASSLDTYSEKLFF. CDR3 DNA: TGTGCCAGCAGCCTGGACACTTACAGTGAAAAACTGTTTTTT.

This chain links TRBV2 with TRBJ2-5; TRBD2 aligns across 12 bases. CDR3 length equals 14 residues. Germline V lookup: CDR1 SNHLY, CDR2 FYNNEI. The ends lost 10 bases at V and 4 bases at J; junction bases unmatched: 7. CDR3 DNA sequence: TGTGCCAACTCTATGACTAGCGGGAGAGAGACCCAGTACTTC. This encodes CANSMTSGRETQYF.

The V gene is TRBV4-1, the J gene TRBJ2-1, with TRBD1 as a possible D gene (5 bases). V was cut by 1 base and J by 7 bases, with 17 bases left in between. The germline gives CDR1 MGHRA, CDR2 YSYEKL. CDR3 length: 16 residues. The CDR3 bases are TGCGCCAGCAGCCAAGTCAACAGGCCCCCCAAAAATGAGCAGTTCTTC. Protein: CASSQVNRPPKNEQFF.

V is TRBV7-9 and J is TRBJ1-2; D possibly corresponds to TRBD1 (6 bases). The CDR3 is made up of 16 amino acids. V lost 2 bases, J lost 4 bases, and 17 bases lay in between. In germline, CDR1 is SEHNR, CDR2 FQNEAQ (reference sequence). CDR3 bases: TGTGCCAGCAGCTTATACATCCGGACAGCGTCCTATGGCTACACCTTC. The encoded protein is CASSLYIRTASYGYTF.